This T cell receptor beta chain appears in the sequencing data of a study of shared T cell receptors in the human thymus (dated by TCRdb to the early 2020s). A note on the overall study: The study investigated the way shared, self-reactive T-cell receptor alpha chains are produced in the human thymus.

About this clone: What this receptor recognizes is not known. No much larger clone exists at a distance of one base, and base qualities are not known.

Library generation was performed with the immunoSEQ multiplex PCR assay. Sourced from immuneACCESS, this table was stored by TCRdb with only in-frame sequences that have V and J called. A share of the clones is absent; for the studies checked, an unresolved V gene accounts for under half, and the remainder has no known explanation. The sample profile shows some 760,000 clones; 70% to 90% of them were found once. Of the sample, roughly 0.01% is held by the ten largest clones. CDR3 length: 19 amino acids, cysteine to phenylalanine. Of the read, only the CDR3 DNA is kept; its 57 bases are in frame from base 1. For CDR1 and CDR2, the germline V gene lists SGHDT and YYEEEE. Trimmed from V: 7 bases; trimmed from J: 0 bases; junction bases lacking a gene match: 15. In addition, the sample was reused for a study of human thymus T cells. Drawing on the second study: Donors were immunologically healthy infants undergoing open corrective cardiac surgery for congenital heart defects in Finland. Thymus tissue was collected as surgical resects that were removed during corrective cardiac surgery. Usage of V and J gene segments appeared to be biased in both the thymic and the peripheral blood repertoires. According to the related research, thymic TCR repertoires were highly overlapping among unrelated individuals. The study characterized TCR alpha and beta repertoires from under 10 infant thymus samples and a few related peripheral blood samples. Donor ages ranged from roughly 7 to 244 days, and the cohort comprised five to seven male and two female infants. Thymocytes were freed from the tissue by mechanical means and kept at -70 degrees C as pellets of about 8.5-34 million cells. A QIAsymphony instrument was used to extract genomic DNA from the frozen cell pellets. The immunoSEQ multiplex PCR assay was used to amplify the TCRB and TCRAD loci from a standardized quantity of quality-controlled genomic DNA. The V(D)J region was spanned by amplicons of a length sufficient to cover the CDR3 and to identify V and J genes. The amplicons were sequenced on an Illumina platform via the commercial immunoSEQ service. Primer bias and sequencing errors were corrected as previously described, and TCRAD and TCRB definitions were based on the IMGT database. The repertoires were analysed using immunoSEQ Analyzer 3.0 and VDJTools for basic statistics, V/J segment usage, diversity estimates, rarefaction and pairwise overlap. Diversity was estimated with Chao1, ChaoE, Efron-Thisted, Shannon and inverse Simpson indices, and also on datasets down-sampled to the smallest sample. For repertoire overlap, CDR3 nucleotide sequence, V gene and J gene had to match strictly, and clustering was done by Jaccard-based multidimensional scaling. On average, thymus samples gave around 810,000 unique TCRB clonotypes, whereas blood samples gave some 84,000.

The sequencing input was thymocytes. The receptor comes from a girl less than two years old with a congenital heart defect. Donor details come from another sample of the same person, matched by shared clones. The V and J segments used are TRBV5-6 and TRBJ2-6; 8 bases in the junction line up with TRBD1. The CDR3: CASRPKRTGTTSGANVLTF. The DNA is TGTGCCAGCCGCCCGAAAAGGACAGGGACGACCTCTGGGGCCAACGTCCTGACTTTC.